In its sample, the clone carrying this T cell receptor (beta chain) was seen once. Its antigen is unidentified. This entry belongs to a study of T cell responses to AZD1222 COVID-19 vaccine. The ends were cut back, 3 bases at V and 6 bases at J, with 8 bases in the middle. The CDR3 is 12 residues long. Germline assignment: CDR1 SGHDN and CDR2 FVKESK. Some clones are missing from TCRdb's copy, which holds only in-frame ones; the method was immunoSEQ multiplex PCR. The table has about 140,000 clones, around nine tenths seen once. Notes on the study in general: Spike-wide coverage was observed for vaccine-associated CD4 TCRs, with dominant responses at 160-218 and 743-854. Baseline seropositivity occurred in only a handful of AZD1222 recipients. White British people made up most donors, females outnumbered males, and clonal diversity was possibly underestimated.

The material sequenced was peripheral blood, taken on day 0 of AZD1222 vaccination. The chain has TRBV14 and TRBJ1-1; D uncertain. This receptor was identified in an adult in good health. CDR3: CASSHHVAEAFF. DNA for the CDR3: TGTGCCAGCAGCCATCATGTGGCTGAAGCTTTCTTT. The whole variable domain, remainder taken from reference TRBV14 and TRBJ1-1, is EAGVTQFPSHSVIEKGQTVTLRCDPISGHDNLYWYRRVMGKEIKFLLHFVKESKQDESGMPNNRFLAERTGGTYSTLKVQPAELEDSGVYFCASSHHVAEAFFGQGTRLTVV.